This T cell receptor beta chain is drawn from a study of blood T cell repertoires in COVID-19. About the research overall: COVID-19 samples, acute and convalescent, were from the United States, Italy and Spain. T cells, B-cell-depleted T cells, or PBMCs supplied cDNA or gDNA.

Germline V gene lookup returns CDR1 SGHRS and CDR2 YFSETQ. The CDR3 length is 13 residues. The V end lost 7 bases, the J end lost 6 bases, and 16 bases lay between the germline ends. Here immunoSEQ multiplex PCR was the method, and the copy in TCRdb shows in-frame clones only, minus some. The sample has about 340,000 clones; roughly 90% are singletons. This chain uses TRBV5-1 with TRBJ1-2; tentative D call: TRBD1 (5 bases). Specimen: peripheral blood. This TCR derives from a woman in her fifties or sixties with COVID-19, enrolled during active disease. This CDR3 is CASREQGSDGYTF. The CDR3 DNA reads TGCGCCAGCCGGGAGCAGGGTTCAGATGGCTACACCTTC.